This T cell receptor (beta chain) was sequenced in a study of cytomegalovirus exposure and HLA in healthy donors. Germline trimming cut 8 bases from V and 5 bases from J; bases unmatched to any gene: 6. Germline V gene lookup returns CDR1 LNHDA and CDR2 SQIVND (reference sequence). The CDR3 consists of 13 residues. 13 Jbeta primers and 60 Vbeta primers were used for the PCR. The method was immunoSEQ multiplex PCR; TCRdb's version includes in-frame clones alone and lacks a portion of them. The sample lists around 200,000 clones; 55% to 75% were seen once. The material sequenced was PBMCs. The rearrangement uses TRBV19 and TRBJ1-5; TRBD1 agrees at 7 bases. The clonotype was recovered from a man between 40 and 49 years old in good health and CMV-seropositive. The CDR3 here is CASRTGQYQPQHF. Written as DNA, the CDR3 is TGTGCCAGTCGGACGGGACAGTATCAGCCCCAGCATTTT. Drawing the rest from reference TRBV19 and TRBJ1-5, the complete variable domain is DGGITQSPKYLFRKEGQNVTLSCEQNLNHDAMYWYRQDPGQGLRLIYYSQIVNDFQKGDIAEGYSVSREKKESFPLTVTSAQKNPTAFYLCASRTGQYQPQHFGDGTRLSIL.